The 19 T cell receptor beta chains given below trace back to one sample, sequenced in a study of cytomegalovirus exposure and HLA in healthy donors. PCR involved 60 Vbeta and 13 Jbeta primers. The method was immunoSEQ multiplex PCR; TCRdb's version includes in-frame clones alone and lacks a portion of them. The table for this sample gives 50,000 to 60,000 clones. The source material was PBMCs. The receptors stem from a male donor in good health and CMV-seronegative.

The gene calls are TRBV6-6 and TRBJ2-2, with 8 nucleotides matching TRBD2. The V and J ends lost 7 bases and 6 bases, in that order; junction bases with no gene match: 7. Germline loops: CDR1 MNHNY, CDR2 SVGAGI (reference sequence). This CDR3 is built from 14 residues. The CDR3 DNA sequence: TGTGCCAGCACCGGGAGGGAGTCGGCCGGGGAGCTGTTTTTT. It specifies CASTGRESAGELFF.

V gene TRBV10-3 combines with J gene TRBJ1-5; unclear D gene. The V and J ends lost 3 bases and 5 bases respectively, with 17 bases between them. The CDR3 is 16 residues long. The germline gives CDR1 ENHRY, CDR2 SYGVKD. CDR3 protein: CAISDTPTGLDQPQHF. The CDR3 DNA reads TGTGCCATCAGTGATACCCCGACGGGATTGGATCAGCCCCAGCATTTT.

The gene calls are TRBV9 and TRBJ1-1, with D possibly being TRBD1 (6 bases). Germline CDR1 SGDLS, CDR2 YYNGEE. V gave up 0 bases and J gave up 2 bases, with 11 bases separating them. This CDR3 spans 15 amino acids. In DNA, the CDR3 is TGTGCCAGCAGCGTAGGGGACATCACCAACACTGAAGCTTTCTTT. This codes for CASSVGDITNTEAFF. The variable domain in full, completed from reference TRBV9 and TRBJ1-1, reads DSGVTQTPKHLITATGQRVTLRCSPRSGDLSVYWYQQSLDQGLQFLIQYYNGEERAKGNILERFSAQQFPDLHSELNLSSLELGDSALYFCASSVGDITNTEAFFGQGTRLTVV.

The CDR3 region is CASSLGGLAVNEQFF. The CDR3 bases are TGCGCCAGCAGCTTGGGGGGACTAGCGGTCAATGAGCAGTTCTTC. The rearrangement uses TRBV5-1 and TRBJ2-1; 11 nucleotides line up with TRBD2. J lost 6 bases, V lost 0 bases, and 2 bases had no gene match. This CDR3 contains 15 residues. Germline V gives CDR1 SGHRS, CDR2 YFSETQ.

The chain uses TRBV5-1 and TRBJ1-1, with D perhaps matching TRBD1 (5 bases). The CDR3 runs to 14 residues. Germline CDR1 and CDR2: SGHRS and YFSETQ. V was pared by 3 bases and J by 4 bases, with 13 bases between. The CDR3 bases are TGCGCCAGCAGCTCCGCTCAGGGTAGCACTGAAGCTTTCTTT. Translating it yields CASSSAQGSTEAFF.

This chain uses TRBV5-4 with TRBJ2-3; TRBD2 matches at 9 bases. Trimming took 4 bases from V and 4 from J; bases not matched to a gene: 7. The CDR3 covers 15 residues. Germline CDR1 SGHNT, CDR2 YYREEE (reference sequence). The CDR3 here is CASSMMAGGSDTQYF. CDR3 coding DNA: TGTGCCAGCAGCATGATGGCGGGAGGGTCAGATACGCAGTATTTT.

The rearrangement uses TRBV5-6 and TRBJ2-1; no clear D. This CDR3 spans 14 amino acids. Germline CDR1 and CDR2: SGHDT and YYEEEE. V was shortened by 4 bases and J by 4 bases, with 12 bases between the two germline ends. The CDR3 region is CASSMGNGYNEQFF. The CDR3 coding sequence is TGTGCCAGCAGCATGGGGAACGGGTACAATGAGCAGTTCTTC.

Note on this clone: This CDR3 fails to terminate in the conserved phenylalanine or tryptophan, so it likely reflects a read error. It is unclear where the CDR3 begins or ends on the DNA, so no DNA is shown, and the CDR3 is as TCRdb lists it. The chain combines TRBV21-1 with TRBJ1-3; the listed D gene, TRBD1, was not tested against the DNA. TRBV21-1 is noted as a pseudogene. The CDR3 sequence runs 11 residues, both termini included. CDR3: CASSGRTVTLS.

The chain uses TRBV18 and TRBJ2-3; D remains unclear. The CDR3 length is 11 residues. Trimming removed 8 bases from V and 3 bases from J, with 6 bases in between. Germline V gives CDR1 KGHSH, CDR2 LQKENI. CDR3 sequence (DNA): TGTGCCAGCCTCCGGACAGATACGCAGTATTTT. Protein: CASLRTDTQYF.

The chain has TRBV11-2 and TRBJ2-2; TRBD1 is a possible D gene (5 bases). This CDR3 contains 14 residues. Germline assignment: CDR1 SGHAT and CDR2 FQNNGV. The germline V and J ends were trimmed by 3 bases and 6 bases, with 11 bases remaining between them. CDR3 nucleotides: TGTGCCAGCAGCTTTCAGGGATCGGCCGGGGAGCTGTTTTTT. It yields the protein CASSFQGSAGELFF. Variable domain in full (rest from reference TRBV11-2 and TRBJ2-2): EAGVAQSPRYKIIEKRQSVAFWCNPISGHATLYWYQQILGQGPKLLIQFQNNGVVDDSQLPKDRFSAERLKGVDSTLKIQPAKLEDSAVYLCASSFQGSAGELFFGEGSRLTVL.

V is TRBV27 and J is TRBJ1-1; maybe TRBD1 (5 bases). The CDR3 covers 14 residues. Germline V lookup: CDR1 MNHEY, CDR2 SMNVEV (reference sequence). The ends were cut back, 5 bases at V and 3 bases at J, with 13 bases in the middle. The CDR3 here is CASSGTLRDTEAFF. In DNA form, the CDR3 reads TGTGCCAGCAGTGGGACTCTGAGGGACACTGAAGCTTTCTTT.

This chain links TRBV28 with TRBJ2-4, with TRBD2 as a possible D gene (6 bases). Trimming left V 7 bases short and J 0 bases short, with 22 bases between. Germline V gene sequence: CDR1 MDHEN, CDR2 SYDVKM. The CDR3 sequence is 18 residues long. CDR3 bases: TGTGCCAGCATACCCGGGACTCGGAGCCACCCAGCCAAAAACATTCAGTACTTC. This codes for CASIPGTRSHPAKNIQYF.

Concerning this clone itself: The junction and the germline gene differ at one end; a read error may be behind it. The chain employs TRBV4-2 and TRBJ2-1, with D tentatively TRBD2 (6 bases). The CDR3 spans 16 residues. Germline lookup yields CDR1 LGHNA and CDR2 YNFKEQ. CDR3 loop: CASSQDGGFSDNEQFF. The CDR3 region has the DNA TGTGCCAGCAGCCAAGACGGGGGATTCTCCGACAATGAGCAGTTCTTC.

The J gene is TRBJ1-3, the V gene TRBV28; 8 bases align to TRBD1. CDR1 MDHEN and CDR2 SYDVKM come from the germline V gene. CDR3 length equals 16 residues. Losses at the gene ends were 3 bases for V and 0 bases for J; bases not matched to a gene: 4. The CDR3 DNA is TGTGCCAGCAGTTTGACAGGGGTGATCTCTGGAAACACCATATATTTT. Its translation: CASSLTGVISGNTIYF.

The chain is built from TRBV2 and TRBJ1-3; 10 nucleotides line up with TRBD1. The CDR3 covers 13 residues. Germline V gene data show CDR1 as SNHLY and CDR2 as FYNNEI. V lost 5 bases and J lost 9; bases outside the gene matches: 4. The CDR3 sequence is CASSQGQGSTIYF. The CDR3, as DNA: TGTGCCAGCAGTCAGGGACAGGGGAGCACCATATATTTT.

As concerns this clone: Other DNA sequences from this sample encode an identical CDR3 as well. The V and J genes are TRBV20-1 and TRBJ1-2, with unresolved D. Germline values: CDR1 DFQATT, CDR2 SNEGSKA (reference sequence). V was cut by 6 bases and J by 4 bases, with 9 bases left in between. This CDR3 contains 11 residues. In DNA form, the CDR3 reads TGCAGTGCAAAAAGCGCCTATGGCTACACCTTC. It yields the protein CSAKSAYGYTF.

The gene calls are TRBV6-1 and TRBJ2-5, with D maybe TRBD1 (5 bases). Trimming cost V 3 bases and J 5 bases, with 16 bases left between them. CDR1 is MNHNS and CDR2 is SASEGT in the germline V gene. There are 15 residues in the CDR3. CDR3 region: CASSDPDTPGETQYF. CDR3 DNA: TGTGCCAGCAGTGACCCGGACACCCCCGGGGAGACCCAGTACTTC.

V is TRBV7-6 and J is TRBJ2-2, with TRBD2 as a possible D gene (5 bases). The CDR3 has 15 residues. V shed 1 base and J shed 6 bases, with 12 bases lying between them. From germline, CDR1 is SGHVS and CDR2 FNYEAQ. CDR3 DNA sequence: TGTGCCAGCAGCTTAGACCTGAGGGCTCCCGGGGAGCTGTTTTTT. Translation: CASSLDLRAPGELFF.

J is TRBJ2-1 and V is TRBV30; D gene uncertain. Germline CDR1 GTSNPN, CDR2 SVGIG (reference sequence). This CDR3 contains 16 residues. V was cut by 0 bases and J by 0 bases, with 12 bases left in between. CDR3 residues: CAWSVSDLSSYNEQFF. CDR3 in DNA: TGTGCCTGGAGTGTATCCGACTTGAGCTCCTACAATGAGCAGTTCTTC.